The subject of this entry is one T cell receptor beta chain. This sample is drawn from a study of Tregs in tolerant kidney transplant recipients. The V end lost 3 bases, the J end lost 3 bases, and 7 bases lay between the germline ends. CDR3 size: 13 residues. Per germline, CDR1 LNHDA and CDR2 SQIVND (reference sequence). The data were produced by immunoSEQ multiplex PCR, yet TCRdb's version contains in-frame clones alone and is incomplete. The data hold some 68,000 clones, with roughly 84% observed a single time. V usage is TRBV19 and J usage is TRBJ2-3; weak D call: TRBD2 (6 bases). The clonotype comes from a human donor in good health. Material for sequencing was CD4+ T cells from blood. CDR3 sequence: CASSIGGTDTQYF. The CDR3 DNA is TGTGCCAGTAGTATTGGGGGGACAGATACGCAGTATTTT.